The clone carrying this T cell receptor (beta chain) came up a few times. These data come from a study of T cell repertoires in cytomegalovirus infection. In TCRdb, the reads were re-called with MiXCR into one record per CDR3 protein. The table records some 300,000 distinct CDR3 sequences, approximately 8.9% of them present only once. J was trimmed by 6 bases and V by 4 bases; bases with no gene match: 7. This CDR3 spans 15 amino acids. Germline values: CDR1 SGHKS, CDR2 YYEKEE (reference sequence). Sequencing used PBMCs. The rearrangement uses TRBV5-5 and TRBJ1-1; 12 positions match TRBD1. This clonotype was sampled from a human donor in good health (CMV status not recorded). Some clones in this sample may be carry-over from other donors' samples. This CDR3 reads CASSPPGQGASEAFF. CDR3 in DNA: TGTGCCAGCAGCCCCCCGGGACAGGGGGCCTCTGAAGCTTTCTTT.